This is a list of T cell receptor beta chains from one sample in a study of PD-1 blockade in classical Hodgkin lymphoma. Only in-frame clones appear in the TCRdb table, and some are missing; sequencing was by immunoSEQ multiplex PCR. Among roughly 3,200 clones, around 70% were seen once, and the ten largest hold 20% to 25%. Sequences were obtained from CD8+ T cells from blood. These receptors all come from a human donor with classical Hodgkin lymphoma. CDR3s include the opening cysteine and the closing phenylalanine or tryptophan. Each record gives: V gene, D gene, clone size, J gene, CDR3 DNA, CDR3 protein. The D gene is left open where the match is weak. Clone size is shown for a subset of rows, as once, few, many or a class of expanded clone.

V gene: TRBV5-1
D gene: NA
clone size: NA
J gene: TRBJ1-1
CDR3 DNA: TGCGCCAGCAGCTCGAGAAAAGGGGTGGAAACTGAAGCTTTCTTT
CDR3 protein: CASSSRKGVETEAFF

V gene: TRBV19
D gene: NA
clone size: NA
J gene: TRBJ2-6
CDR3 DNA: TGTGCCACCAGCCCCTTCAATCGGAGAGGGGCCAACGTCCTGACTTTC
CDR3 protein: CATSPFNRRGANVLTF

V gene: TRBV29-1
D gene: TRBD1
clone size: NA
J gene: TRBJ2-7
CDR3 DNA: TGCAGCGTGGGCCGACAGGGGGCCTACGAGCAGTACTTC
CDR3 protein: CSVGRQGAYEQYF

V gene: TRBV28
D gene: NA
clone size: NA
J gene: TRBJ2-1
CDR3 DNA: TGTGCCAGCAGTCTCAGGAGGTGGGGGAGCCACAATGAGCAGTTCTTC
CDR3 protein: CASSLRRWGSHNEQFF

V gene: TRBV6-1
D gene: TRBD2
clone size: NA
J gene: TRBJ2-1
CDR3 DNA: TGTGCCAGCAGTGAAGCGGGAGGGCACAATGAGCAGTTCTTC
CDR3 protein: CASSEAGGHNEQFF

V gene: TRBV6-5
D gene: TRBD2
clone size: NA
J gene: TRBJ2-7
CDR3 DNA: TGTGCCAGCAGTTACTCGACTAGCGGGAGCTACGAGCAGTACTTC
CDR3 protein: CASSYSTSGSYEQYF

V gene: TRBV6-5
D gene: NA
clone size: large
J gene: TRBJ2-1
CDR3 DNA: TGTGCCAGCAGTTACACCGGGAATGAGCAGTTCTTC
CDR3 protein: CASSYTGNEQFF

V gene: TRBV5-5
D gene: NA
clone size: NA
J gene: TRBJ1-1
CDR3 DNA: TGTGCCAGCAGCTTGTGGGGGGCCAACACTGAAGCTTTCTTT
CDR3 protein: CASSLWGANTEAFF

V gene: TRBV5-4
D gene: TRBD2
clone size: few
J gene: TRBJ2-1
CDR3 DNA: TGTGCCAGCACTTTAGCGGGAGGCGCTTTCGGGCAGTTCTTC
CDR3 protein: CASTLAGGAFGQFF

V gene: TRBV5-1
D gene: NA
clone size: NA
J gene: TRBJ2-7
CDR3 DNA: TGCGCCAGCAGGCCCGACTCCACCCCCACCTACGAGCAGTACTTC
CDR3 protein: CASRPDSTPTYEQYF

V gene: TRBV4-1
D gene: NA
clone size: few
J gene: TRBJ1-6
CDR3 DNA: TGCGCCAGCAGCCAAGATCGGTTGGGATCACCCCTCCACTTT
CDR3 protein: CASSQDRLGSPLHF

V gene: TRBV4-1
D gene: NA
clone size: large
J gene: TRBJ2-3
CDR3 DNA: TGCGCCAGCAGCCAAGAGAGCAGTAGCACAGATACGCAGTATTTT
CDR3 protein: CASSQESSSTDTQYF

V gene: TRBV10-3
D gene: NA
clone size: NA
J gene: TRBJ2-1
CDR3 DNA: TGTGCCATCAGTGAGCGGGACTCCTACAATGAGCAGTTCTTC
CDR3 protein: CAISERDSYNEQFF

V gene: TRBV5-4
D gene: NA
clone size: NA
J gene: TRBJ2-1
CDR3 DNA: TGTGCCAGCAGCTTGCCAGGGGCTGGGTCCTACAATGAGCAGTTCTTC
CDR3 protein: CASSLPGAGSYNEQFF

V gene: TRBV7-7
D gene: NA
clone size: few
J gene: TRBJ2-7
CDR3 DNA: TGTGCTAGCAGCCCGCCGGGAACCTACGAGCAGTACTTC
CDR3 protein: CASSPPGTYEQYF

V gene: TRBV6-4
D gene: NA
clone size: once
J gene: TRBJ2-6
CDR3 DNA: TGTGCCAGCAGTGACTCGGAGAGCTCTGGGGCCAACGTCCTGACTTTC
CDR3 protein: CASSDSESSGANVLTF

V gene: TRBV29-1
D gene: TRBD1
clone size: NA
J gene: TRBJ2-6
CDR3 DNA: TGCAGCGTACTAGAGACAGGGCATCATTTCCCCTCTGGGGCCAACGTCCTGACTTTC
CDR3 protein: CSVLETGHHFPSGANVLTF

V gene: TRBV4-2
D gene: NA
clone size: once
J gene: TRBJ2-2
CDR3 DNA: TGTGCCAGCAGCCAAGAAATGGGCGTTAACACCGGGGAGCTGTTTTTT
CDR3 protein: CASSQEMGVNTGELFF

V gene: TRBV4-2
D gene: NA
clone size: NA
J gene: TRBJ2-2
CDR3 DNA: TGTGCCAGCAAGAACGGGACGGAGACCGGGGAGCTGTTTTTT
CDR3 protein: CASKNGTETGELFF

V gene: TRBV5-1
D gene: TRBD1
clone size: NA
J gene: TRBJ1-2
CDR3 DNA: TGCGCCAGCAGCTGGACAGGGGGTGACTATGGCTACACCTTC
CDR3 protein: CASSWTGGDYGYTF